This TCR beta chain was recovered during a study of T-cell memory formation after mild COVID-19. Overall study findings and caveats: Cross-reactive memory appears to have joined, as suggested by some responding clones showing up in pre-infection memory.

A note on this clonotype: No antigen is known for it.

TCRdb used MiXCR to reprocess the 5' RACE reads, holding one entry per CDR3 protein. The table includes 470,000 or so distinct CDR3 sequences, roughly 25% detected once. V was clipped by 5 bases and J by 2 bases; unmatched bases: 3. The CDR3 has 15 amino acids. CDR1 is MNHEY, CDR2 SVGEGT, per germline. The sequenced material came from PBMCs or a T cell subset sorted from them (not recorded which). The chain carries TRBV6-2 or TRBV6-3 and TRBJ2-1, with TRBD2 matching 10 bases. The TCR comes from an adult woman who had mild COVID-19 (a few samples of this study predate the infection). Cell type and time point are not known. Here the CDR3 DNA reads TGTGCCAGCAGTAGCGGGAGGGCCCCCTACAATGAGCAGTTCTTC. This gives the protein CASSSGRAPYNEQFF.